Listed below are T cell receptor beta chains from one sample, sequenced in a study of CD8 T cells in Susac syndrome. Each CDR3 protein gets one entry after TCRdb re-called the immunoSEQ multiplex PCR reads with MiXCR. The sample carries about 180,000 distinct CDR3 sequences, 90% to 96% recorded once. The source material was CD4+ T cells from PBMCs. The source is a human donor with multiple sclerosis. Each CDR3 is given with its conserved first and last residue. D genes are given only for firm matches. A row's size may be missing; if present it is once, few, many or a size class.

TRBJ1-5 NA TRBV2 NA CASSVVGHNQPQHF TGTGCCAGCAGTGTGGTAGGACACAATCAGCCCCAGCATTTT
TRBJ1-5 NA TRBV3-1 TRBD1 CASSNDRGLRQPQHF TGTGCCAGCAGCAACGACAGGGGGCTAAGGCAGCCCCAGCATTTT
TRBJ1-6 NA TRBV25-1 NA CASSGDPLGNSPLHF TGTGCCAGCAGTGGCGACCCCCTTGGTAATTCACCCCTCCACTTT
TRBJ1-2 NA TRBV3-1 NA CASSPGPGGYGYTF TGTGCCAGCAGCCCAGGGCCAGGTGGCTATGGCTACACCTTC
TRBJ2-2 NA TRBV7-8 NA CADSYSGGTNTGELFF TGTGCCGACTCGTACTCCGGGGGAACAAACACCGGGGAGCTGTTTTTT
TRBJ1-2 NA TRBV5-4 NA CASSLDPLGGLDGYTF TGTGCCAGCAGCTTGGACCCTCTTGGGGGGCTGGATGGCTACACCTTC
TRBJ2-3 NA TRBV20-1 NA CSARGGEVPKSTDTQYF TGCAGTGCTAGAGGAGGGGAGGTCCCGAAGTCCACAGATACGCAGTATTTT
TRBJ2-6 NA TRBV6-1 NA CASFSGANVLTF TGTGCCAGTTTCTCTGGGGCCAACGTCCTGACTTTC
TRBJ2-1 once TRBV30 NA CAWKAASNEQFF TGTGCCTGGAAAGCGGCCAGCAATGAGCAGTTCTTC
TRBJ1-1 NA TRBV30 NA CAWARIDSPNTEAFF TGTGCCTGGGCACGTATCGACAGCCCGAACACTGAAGCTTTCTTT
TRBJ1-5 NA TRBV24-1 TRBD1 CATAGQGDAAGNQPQHF TGTGCCACCGCGGGACAGGGGGATGCTGCTGGCAATCAGCCCCAGCATTTT
TRBJ2-3 NA TRBV29-1 NA CSVEGGRISTDTQYF TGCAGCGTTGAAGGGGGACGGATTTCCACAGATACGCAGTATTTT
TRBJ1-6 NA TRBV14 TRBD1 CASSQRTGWDSPLHF TGTGCCAGCAGCCAAAGGACAGGGTGGGATTCACCCCTCCACTTT
TRBJ2-2 NA TRBV5-1 NA CASRGTGFSAGELFF TGCGCCAGCAGGGGGACCGGGTTCTCGGCCGGGGAGCTGTTTTTT
TRBJ2-1 NA TRBV6-4 NA CASSEGGSSYNEQFF TGTGCCAGCAGTGAAGGGGGGAGCTCCTACAATGAGCAGTTCTTC
TRBJ2-3 few TRBV20-1 NA CSASGEDGSSTDTQYF TGCAGTGCTAGCGGGGAAGATGGTAGTAGTACAGATACGCAGTATTTT
TRBJ1-4 NA TRBV15 NA CATNRDGRGGEKLFF TGTGCCACCAACAGAGATGGGCGGGGGGGCGAAAAACTGTTTTTT
TRBJ1-1 NA TRBV28 NA CASSLGHPNTEAFF TGTGCCAGCAGCCTCGGACACCCGAACACTGAAGCTTTCTTT
TRBJ2-6 NA TRBV9 NA CASSPRQGAGANVLTF TGTGCCAGCAGCCCACGTCAGGGTGCTGGGGCCAACGTCCTGACTTTC
TRBJ1-5 once TRBV2 NA CASSGQTDQPQHF TGTGCCAGCAGTGGACAGACGGACCAGCCCCAGCATTTT
TRBJ2-5 NA TRBV6-2/TRBV6-3 TRBD1 CASSYPTGTGMRETQYF TGTGCCAGCAGTTACCCCACCGGGACAGGGATGCGAGAGACCCAGTACTTC
TRBJ1-1 NA TRBV14 NA CASSLSMGTMNTEAFF TGTGCCAGCAGCCTGAGTATGGGCACCATGAACACTGAAGCTTTCTTT
TRBJ2-3 NA TRBV12-3/TRBV12-4 TRBD1 CASSPRTGGYTDTQYF TGTGCCAGCAGTCCCCGGACAGGGGGCTACACAGATACGCAGTATTTT